One and the same sample provided the 31 T cell receptor beta chains below, sequenced in a study of blood T cells in healthy people across ages. A second PCR of roughly 7 to 11 cycles used a sample-barcoded 5' primer and a J-beta primer mix. A single record per CDR3 protein comes from TCRdb applying MiXCR to the 5' RACE reads. Among about 640,000 distinct CDR3 sequences, 58% were seen once, and the ten largest hold roughly 34%. Material: blood. These TCRs come from a man between 60 and 75 years old in good health.

This clonotype was seen a few times. The genes are TRBV4-2 and TRBJ1-2; no clear D gene. Trimming stripped 0 bases from V and 6 bases from J, with 11 bases between. Germline CDR1 reads LGHNA; CDR2 reads YNFKEQ. The CDR3 is 14 residues long. CDR3 coding DNA: TGTGCCAGCAGCCAAGATGGGGTAGCAAATGGCTACACCTTC. Translated, it gives CASSQDGVANGYTF.

This clonotype was seen ten or more times. V is TRBV5-1 and J is TRBJ2-3, with TRBD2 identical over 11 bases. V lost 4 bases to trimming and J lost 1 base; unmatched junction nucleotides: 5. Germline lookup yields CDR1 SGHRS and CDR2 YFSETQ. The CDR3 is 16 residues long. CDR3 amino acids: CASSRVTSGGTDTQYF. The DNA for the CDR3 is TGCGCCAGCAGCCGTGTGACTAGCGGGGGCACAGATACGCAGTATTTT.

The chain links TRBV12-3 or TRBV12-4 to TRBJ2-1; D is unresolved. The V and J ends lost 4 bases and 10 bases respectively, with 14 bases between them. CDR3 length: 13 amino acids. The CDR3 DNA is TGTGCCAGCAGTTCCCGGTACCCGGAAGAGCAGTTCTTC. It codes for CASSSRYPEEQFF.

This rearrangement joins TRBV24-1 to TRBJ2-7, with D maybe TRBD2 (5 bases). Germline lookup yields CDR1 KGHDR and CDR2 SFDVKD. CDR3 length equals 13 residues. V lost 5 bases, J lost 3 bases, and 10 bases lay in between. The CDR3: CATSGWTFYEQYF. The CDR3 DNA sequence: TGTGCCACCAGTGGGTGGACTTTCTACGAGCAGTACTTC.

This chain's CDR3 is CASSASTSPMETQYF. The CDR3 bases are TGTGCCAGCAGCGCTTCGACTAGCCCCATGGAGACCCAGTACTTC. The chain employs TRBV9 and TRBJ2-5, with 7 bases identical to TRBD2. CDR3 size: 15 residues. Germline lookup yields CDR1 SGDLS and CDR2 YYNGEE. The ends lost 3 bases at V and 5 bases at J; junction bases unmatched: 10. Using reference TRBV9 and TRBJ2-5 for the parts outside the CDR3, the full variable domain is DSGVTQTPKHLITATGQRVTLRCSPRSGDLSVYWYQQSLDQGLQFLIQYYNGEERAKGNILERFSAQQFPDLHSELNLSSLELGDSALYFCASSASTSPMETQYFGPGTRLLVL.

The rearrangement links TRBV20-1 to TRBJ1-6; no clear D. The germline gives CDR1 DFQATT, CDR2 SNEGSKA (reference sequence). The CDR3 consists of 13 residues. V was clipped by 3 bases and J by 3 bases, with 6 bases between them. Here the CDR3 DNA reads TGCAGTGCTAGGGCAGACTATAATTCACCCCTCCACTTT. This sequence encodes CSARADYNSPLHF.

This clonotype occurred once. Possible read error: a much larger clone is one base away. V gene TRBV5-1 combines with J gene TRBJ2-7, with 7 bases identical to TRBD1. The CDR3 is made up of 15 amino acids. Germline-derived CDR1 and CDR2 are SGHRS and YFSETQ. Unmatched junction bases numbered 10, after V lost 4 bases and J lost 3 bases. The chain's CDR3 is CASSGSGQQHYEQYF. In DNA form, the CDR3 reads TGCGCCAGCAGCGGGTCGGGACAGCAACACTACGAGCAGTACTTC. Complete variable domain (other parts from reference TRBV5-1 and TRBJ2-7): KAGVTQTPRYLIKTRGQQVTLSCSPISGHRSVSWYQQTPGQGLQFLFEYFSETQRNKGNFPGRFSGRQFSNSRSEMNVSTLELGDSALYLCASSGSGQQHYEQYFGPGTRLTVT.

The gene calls are TRBV6-2 or TRBV6-3 and TRBJ2-4, with TRBD2 matching over 10 bases. V shed 2 bases, J shed 13 bases, and the junction held 8 bases outside the gene matches. CDR1 and CDR2 (germline): MNHEY, SVGEGT. CDR3 size: 14 residues. CDR3 coding DNA: TGTGCCAGCAGTTACCCGACTAGCGGGCAGCAACAGTACTTC. The encoded protein is CASSYPTSGQQQYF.

The V gene is TRBV28, the J gene TRBJ1-6, with a possible D match to TRBD1 (5 bases). This CDR3 is 16 amino acids long. V was clipped by 6 bases and J by 0 bases, with 12 bases between them. Germline values: CDR1 MDHEN, CDR2 SYDVKM. Written as DNA, the CDR3 is TGTGCCAGCAGCCCGACAGACAGCTCCTATAATTCACCCCTCCACTTT. Protein product: CASSPTDSSYNSPLHF.

The J gene is TRBJ2-3, the V gene TRBV3-1, with D possibly being TRBD2 (5 bases). CDR1 is LGHDT and CDR2 is YNNKEL in the germline V gene (reference sequence). V lost 0 bases, J lost 1 base, and 11 bases lay in between. CDR3 size: 16 residues. This CDR3 reads CASSQDRGLGTDTQYF. CDR3 DNA: TGTGCCAGCAGCCAAGATCGCGGGTTGGGCACAGATACGCAGTATTTT.

V and J are TRBV6-6 and TRBJ1-1; D perhaps matches TRBD1 (5 bases). Trimming removed 11 bases from V and 4 bases from J, with 17 bases in between. This CDR3 has 13 residues. CDR1 MNHNY and CDR2 SVGAGI come from the germline V gene (reference sequence). DNA of the CDR3: TGTGCCTGCATTGCGGGGGGGTCCACTGAAGCTTTCTTT. Amino acids: CACIAGGSTEAFF.

The CDR3 sequence is CSVEQANYGYTF. The CDR3 region has the DNA TGCAGCGTTGAACAGGCTAACTATGGCTACACCTTC. This chain joins TRBV29-1 and TRBJ1-2; the D is unclear. The CDR3 covers 12 residues. Germline values: CDR1 SQVTM, CDR2 ANQGSEA. With 2 bases removed from V and 0 bases from J, the gap between germline ends came to 4 bases.

The gene calls are TRBV11-2 and TRBJ2-4, with D unclear. The DNA end lines up better with TRBJ2-7; the J call may be wrong. The CDR3 runs 14 residues. Germline V gene sequence: CDR1 SGHAT, CDR2 FQNNGV. For the CDR3, the DNA is TGTGCCAGCACCCTGACAAGGGCGTATTCCGAGCAGTACTTC. It specifies CASTLTRAYSEQYF.

The CDR3 here is CASSLGTSGGAFETQYF. The CDR3 DNA reads TGTGCCAGCAGCTTAGGGACTAGCGGGGGGGCTTTTGAGACCCAGTACTTC. V is TRBV7-8 and J is TRBJ2-7, with 15 positions matching TRBD2. The J call is uncertain, as TRBJ2-5 better fits the DNA end. In germline, CDR1 is SGHVS, CDR2 FQNEAQ. The CDR3 sequence is 17 residues long.

The chain has TRBV28 and TRBJ1-5, with D maybe TRBD1 (6 bases). The CDR3 totals 15 residues. Germline V gene data show CDR1 as MDHEN and CDR2 as SYDVKM. Trimming took 4 bases from V and 6 from J, leaving 16 bases between them. DNA of the CDR3: TGTGCCAGCAGTTCCCGGGCACAGGGTTTTCAGCCCCAGCATTTT. Encoded protein: CASSSRAQGFQPQHF.

This rearrangement joins TRBV14 to TRBJ2-7, with 9 nucleotides matching TRBD2. The CDR3 is 14 amino acids. With V trimmed by 4 bases and J by 5 bases, 6 bases remained unmatched. CDR1 is SGHDN and CDR2 is FVKESK in the germline V gene. For the CDR3, the DNA is TGTGCCAGCAGCCCGGGACTAGCAGTGCACGAGCAGTACTTC. Translated, it gives CASSPGLAVHEQYF.

The J gene is TRBJ2-1, the V gene TRBV2; TRBD2 matches at 11 bases. This CDR3 is 14 amino acids long. With 6 bases clipped from V and 9 bases from J, the junction kept 7 bases outside the gene matches. Germline lookup yields CDR1 SNHLY and CDR2 FYNNEI. As DNA, the CDR3 is TGTGCCAGCAGCGCTAGCGGGGGGTGGAGTGAGCAGTTCTTC. It encodes CASSASGGWSEQFF.

This clonotype turned up a few times. The rearrangement uses TRBV3-1 and TRBJ2-1; D possibly corresponds to TRBD2 (6 bases). The CDR3 has 16 amino acids. Germline loops: CDR1 LGHDT, CDR2 YNNKEL (reference sequence). V was clipped by 1 base and J by 3 bases, with 13 bases between them. Here the CDR3 reads CASSQGGGVYYNEQFF. As DNA, the CDR3 is TGTGCCAGCAGCCAAGGGGGCGGGGTCTACTACAATGAGCAGTTCTTC.

The chain employs TRBV11-2 and TRBJ2-3; 8 nucleotides match TRBD2. Germline V gene lookup returns CDR1 SGHAT and CDR2 FQNNGV. With V trimmed by 4 bases and J by 1 base, 13 bases remained unmatched. This CDR3 region has 18 residues. CDR3 nucleotide sequence: TGTGCCAGCAGCTCCGGGAGGGCAGGGCCGGGTGGCACAGATACGCAGTATTTT. Protein sequence: CASSSGRAGPGGTDTQYF.

This clonotype was observed a single time. The chain has TRBV3-1 and TRBJ1-4, with unresolved D. Looked up from germline, CDR1 is LGHDT and CDR2 is YNNKEL (reference sequence). CDR3 length equals 14 residues. Trimming removed 4 bases from V and 7 bases from J, with 13 bases in between. In nucleotides, the CDR3 is TGTGCCAGCAGCCCCCCTGGGGAGGGTGAAAAACTGTTTTTT. This gives the protein CASSPPGEGEKLFF.

The chain combines TRBV7-9 with TRBJ2-1; 9 bases fit TRBD1. V was clipped by 5 bases and J by 7 bases; unmatched bases: 6. Germline lookup yields CDR1 SEHNR and CDR2 FQNEAQ (reference sequence). The CDR3 covers 14 residues. The CDR3: CASSADRGVNEQFF. The CDR3 DNA reads as TGTGCCAGCAGCGCAGACAGGGGGGTGAATGAGCAGTTCTTC.

The chain carries TRBV9 and TRBJ2-5; possible D gene TRBD2, 7 bases. Deletions cut 6 bases from V and 2 bases from J, with 17 bases between. The CDR3 consists of 15 residues. Per the germline V gene, CDR1 is SGDLS and CDR2 is YYNGEE. Here the CDR3 DNA reads TGTGCCAGCACGCCAGGGGAGGGGCTTCAAGAGACCCAGTACTTC. Translated: CASTPGEGLQETQYF.

The J gene is TRBJ2-3, the V gene TRBV2; tentative D call: TRBD1 (5 bases). The CDR3 loop spans 14 amino acids. Trimming shortened V by 4 bases and J by 4 bases, and 12 bases separated the two germline ends. Germline V gives CDR1 SNHLY, CDR2 FYNNEI. The CDR3 loop is CASSVGRGADTQYF. In DNA, the CDR3 is TGTGCCAGCAGTGTTGGTAGGGGCGCAGATACGCAGTATTTT. The entire variable domain, with the rest obtained from reference TRBV2 and TRBJ2-3, is as follows: EPEVTQTPSHQVTQMGQEVILRCVPISNHLYFYWYRQILGQKVEFLVSFYNNEISEKSEIFDDQFSVERPDGSNFTLKIRSTKLEDSAMYFCASSVGRGADTQYFGPGTRLTVL.

This rearrangement joins TRBV4-1 to TRBJ2-3; D may be TRBD2 (7 bases). CDR1 and CDR2 (germline): MGHRA, YSYEKL. This CDR3 has 16 residues. V lost 2 bases to trimming and J lost 2 bases, with 14 bases between them. The CDR3 nucleotides read TGCGCCAGCAGCCAAACATACGGGGGGCCCACAGATACGCAGTATTTT. Translation gives CASSQTYGGPTDTQYF.

This chain connects TRBV29-1 to TRBJ2-5; possibly TRBD1 or TRBD2 for D (5 bases each). Germline V gene data show CDR1 as SQVTM and CDR2 as ANQGSEA. CDR3 length: 13 residues. With 4 bases removed from V and 2 bases from J, the gap between germline ends came to 11 bases. The CDR3 reads CSVVGDGQETQYF. In DNA, the CDR3 is TGCAGCGTTGTAGGGGACGGTCAAGAGACCCAGTACTTC.

This clonotype was observed a single time. The chain uses TRBV5-1 and TRBJ2-2, with 7 positions matching TRBD1. J was trimmed by 10 bases and V by 4 bases; bases with no gene match: 4. This CDR3 comprises 12 residues. Germline assignment: CDR1 SGHRS and CDR2 YFSETQ. The CDR3 bases are TGCGCCAGCAGCCTTGACAGGGAGGAGCTGTTTTTT. Translation gives CASSLDREELFF.

This clonotype was recorded a few times. The rearrangement links TRBV10-3 to TRBJ1-1; tentative D call: TRBD1 (5 bases). There are 13 residues in the CDR3. Trimming left V 7 bases short and J 4 bases short, with 13 bases between. Germline loops: CDR1 ENHRY, CDR2 SYGVKD. As DNA, the CDR3 is TGTGCCATCACCCGGGCGGGGGGCACTGAAGCTTTCTTT. Protein sequence: CAITRAGGTEAFF.

CDR3 nucleotides: TGTGCCAGCAGCTTAGCAGCGGGGGGGCTGGGGAATGAGCAGTTCTTC. Residues: CASSLAAGGLGNEQFF. This chain uses TRBV7-6 with TRBJ2-1, with 10 bases aligning to TRBD2. Germline CDR1 SGHVS, CDR2 FNYEAQ. The V gene end was trimmed by 0 bases and the J gene end by 7 bases; junction bases not matched to a gene: 6. This CDR3 region has 16 residues. The full variable domain, rest sourced from reference TRBV7-6 and TRBJ2-1, is GAGVSQSPRYKVTKRGQDVALRCDPISGHVSLYWYRQALGQGPEFLTYFNYEAQQDKSGLPNDRFSAERPEGSISTLTIQRTEQRDSAMYRCASSLAAGGLGNEQFFGPGTRLTVL.

The sample holds a few counts of this clonotype. The rearrangement uses TRBV11-3 and TRBJ2-1; 8 bases line up with TRBD2. Germline CDR1 and CDR2: SGHNT and YENEEA. V trimming: 3 bases; J trimming: 2 bases; junction bases outside the gene matches: 3. The CDR3 runs to 15 residues. The chain's CDR3 is CASSFTGGTYNEQFF. The CDR3 DNA reads TGTGCCAGCAGCTTTACGGGGGGGACCTACAATGAGCAGTTCTTC.

The chain is built from TRBV28 and TRBJ1-1; D remains ambiguous. CDR1 is MDHEN and CDR2 is SYDVKM in the germline V gene. The CDR3 extends over 13 amino acids. V lost 5 bases, J lost 4 bases, and 11 bases lay in between. CDR3 DNA: TGTGCCAGCAGTCCCACATGGGTCACTGAAGCTTTCTTT. Encoded protein: CASSPTWVTEAFF.

This clonotype occurred a few times. V usage is TRBV3-1 and J usage is TRBJ2-5; D is unclear. V was shortened by 0 bases and J by 4 bases, with 9 bases between the two germline ends. Germline values: CDR1 LGHDT, CDR2 YNNKEL (reference sequence). The CDR3 covers 14 residues. CDR3 DNA sequence: TGTGCCAGCAGCCAAGAGCCTAGATCAGAGACCCAGTACTTC. Encoded protein: CASSQEPRSETQYF.